These T cell receptor beta chains were read from a single sample in a study of blood T cell repertoires in COVID-19. Repertoires were generated with immunoSEQ multiplex PCR, while TCRdb's copy carries only in-frame clones and drops some. The sample has some 240,000 clones, approximately 90% seen once. Sequencing used peripheral blood. The receptors come from a man aged 55 to 70 with COVID-19, enrolled during active disease. Both conserved end residues are part of each CDR3. The D gene is left open where the match is weak. Some rows have no size entry. The others give once, few or many, or a class for an expanded clone.

TGTGCCAGCAGCCACTTCGGGGGGCGGGACTCAAACATTCAGTACTTC | CASSHFGGRDSNIQYF | TRBJ2-4 | TRBV6-2/TRBV6-3 | - | -
TGTGCCAGCAGCCAACAGGGGGCGGGCACTGAAGCTTTCTTT | CASSQQGAGTEAFF | TRBJ1-1 | TRBV7-9 | TRBD1 | -
TGTGCCAGCAGCTTAAGCTCCGGGGTGGGCTCCTACAATGAGCAGTTCTTC | CASSLSSGVGSYNEQFF | TRBJ2-1 | TRBV7-9 | - | -
TGTGCCAGCAGTGAAAGGTTAGCGGGGGGGTACAAGGGCGACGAGCAGTACTTC | CASSERLAGGYKGDEQYF | TRBJ2-7 | TRBV2 | TRBD2 | -
TGTGCCAGCAGCTCCCCATCAGGGACCATCCTCGGGGGCCAGTACTTC | CASSSPSGTILGGQYF | TRBJ2-5 | TRBV7-6 | - | -
TGCAGCGTTGAGGCAGAACCGGGTGGCTACACCTTC | CSVEAEPGGYTF | TRBJ1-2 | TRBV29-1 | - | once
TGTGCCAGCAGCGGGCTCGGGGGTCTCCGGACCACTGAAGCTTTCTTT | CASSGLGGLRTTEAFF | TRBJ1-1 | TRBV5-6 | - | -
TGTGCCAGCTCACGGGCACTCACAGATACGCAGTATTTT | CASSRALTDTQYF | TRBJ2-3 | TRBV18 | - | -
TGTGCCAGCAGTTATGGGGCGGGGCAAACCAATGAGCAGTTCTTC | CASSYGAGQTNEQFF | TRBJ2-1 | TRBV6-6 | - | -
TGTGCCAGCAGCCAAGACCCTCATGGGGAGTCGGAGACCCAGTACTTC | CASSQDPHGESETQYF | TRBJ2-5 | TRBV3-1/TRBV3-2 | - | -
TGTGCCAGTATGGTGACTAATAGCAATCAGCCCCAGCATTTT | CASMVTNSNQPQHF | TRBJ1-5 | TRBV28 | - | -
TGTGCCAGCAGTTCCAGGGTTTGGGAAGCTTTCTTT | CASSSRVWEAFF | TRBJ1-1 | TRBV12-3/TRBV12-4 | - | -
TGTGCCAGCAGCTTCGGGGGGGGGCCAGACGAGCAGTACTTC | CASSFGGGPDEQYF | TRBJ2-7 | TRBV11-2 | TRBD2 | -
TGTGCCAGCAGCGCTATAACGGGTTACGAGCAGTACTTC | CASSAITGYEQYF | TRBJ2-7 | TRBV5-6 | - | -
TGTGCCAGTAGTATAGTGGGGACTAGACTCACAGATACGCAGTATTTT | CASSIVGTRLTDTQYF | TRBJ2-3 | TRBV19 | TRBD2 | -
TGTGCCAGCAGTTACAGCGTGGGCACTGAAGCTTTCTTT | CASSYSVGTEAFF | TRBJ1-1 | TRBV6-6 | - | once
TGTGCCGCAGGGAGGGAGGAGATTGAAGCTTTCTTT | CAAGREEIEAFF | TRBJ1-1 | TRBV10-3 | - | -
TGTGCCAGCAGCTCCCGGACAGGGAAGAACGGGGAGCTGTTTTTT | CASSSRTGKNGELFF | TRBJ2-2 | TRBV11-2 | TRBD1 | -
TGTGCCAGTAGTGAGTGGACAGGGGCAGAAGAGACCCAGTACTTC | CASSEWTGAEETQYF | TRBJ2-5 | TRBV19 | TRBD1 | -
TGTGCCAGCCAATTGAGCTCCTACGAGCAGTACTTC | CASQLSSYEQYF | TRBJ2-7 | TRBV7-2 | - | -
TGTGCCAGCAGCTCCAAGGGACAGGACCATATCACAGATACGCAGTATTTT | CASSSKGQDHITDTQYF | TRBJ2-3 | TRBV7-2 | TRBD1 | -
TGTGCCAGCAGTCCCCGGGGGGCTAGTGGCTACACCTTC | CASSPRGASGYTF | TRBJ1-2 | TRBV12-3/TRBV12-4 | - | -
TGTGCCAGCAGCCAAGTCAGCAGGGACTATGGCTACACCTTC | CASSQVSRDYGYTF | TRBJ1-2 | TRBV4-2 | - | once
TGCAGTGCTAGTAGAGCCGGGAGCGGGAACACTGAAGCTTTCTTT | CSASRAGSGNTEAFF | TRBJ1-1 | TRBV20-1 | - | -
TGTGCCAGCAGCGTGGACATCGTGTACTCTGGGGCCAACGTCCTGACTTTC | CASSVDIVYSGANVLTF | TRBJ2-6 | TRBV11-2 | - | -
TGTGCTAGTGGTTTGGGAGGAGGTACGCAGTATTTT | CASGLGGGTQYF | TRBJ2-3 | TRBV12-5 | - | -
TGTGCCAGCAGCCAAGCCAACAGGGCCGCTTATGGCTACACCTTC | CASSQANRAAYGYTF | TRBJ1-2 | TRBV3-1/TRBV3-2 | - | -
TGTGCCAGCAGCCTAGCGGGAGGAGCCAAAAACATTCAGTACTTC | CASSLAGGAKNIQYF | TRBJ2-4 | TRBV5-4 | TRBD2 | -
TGTGCCAGCAGCTTAACAGGGCAGGGGGCGGCCTACAATGAGCAGTTCTTC | CASSLTGQGAAYNEQFF | TRBJ2-1 | TRBV7-3 | TRBD1 | -
TGTGCCAGCTCAACCGAGGTATTGAACACTGAAGCTTTCTTT | CASSTEVLNTEAFF | TRBJ1-1 | TRBV18 | - | -
TGCGCCAGCAGTCAAGGTGGCGGGGGCGCGAACACCGGGGAGCTGTTTTTT | CASSQGGGGANTGELFF | TRBJ2-2 | TRBV23-1 | - | -
TGTGCCAGCAGCCCTGGGAGGGATTACAATGAGCAGTTCTTC | CASSPGRDYNEQFF | TRBJ2-1 | TRBV7-2 | TRBD2 | -
TGTGCCAGCAGCCTTGAAAGCGGAGGAGGTGAAGCTTTCTTT | CASSLESGGGEAFF | TRBJ1-1 | TRBV9 | - | -
TGTGCCAGCAGAGGAGGACAGTTGTTCTACGAGCAGTACTTC | CASRGGQLFYEQYF | TRBJ2-7 | TRBV2 | - | -
TGTGCCAGCAGCTCGCAGGGGGTAAAGGGACACGAGCAGTACTTC | CASSSQGVKGHEQYF | TRBJ2-7 | TRBV7-2 | TRBD1 | once
TGTGCCAGCAGTTTATTAGGAACAGGGGAGGTGGCTTTCTTT | CASSLLGTGEVAFF | TRBJ1-1 | TRBV27 | TRBD1 | -
TGTGCCTGGACTAGCGGGGGCACAGATACGCAGTATTTT | CAWTSGGTDTQYF | TRBJ2-3 | TRBV30 | TRBD2 | -
TGTGCCAGCTCACCAACAGGGGATTCACCCCTCCACTTT | CASSPTGDSPLHF | TRBJ1-6 | TRBV18 | TRBD1 | -
TGTGCCTGGAGTTCCTTTCAAGCACGCAATGAGCAGTTCTTC | CAWSSFQARNEQFF | TRBJ2-1 | TRBV30 | - | -
TGTGCCAGCAGCAAAATAGGCCGGGAGGGCGGGTTCAATGAGCAGTTCTTC | CASSKIGREGGFNEQFF | TRBJ2-1 | TRBV21-1 | - | -
TGTGCCAGCAGATCATCCGGGACAGGGGAGAGGTACGAGCAGTACTTC | CASRSSGTGERYEQYF | TRBJ2-7 | TRBV6-6 | TRBD1 | once